Each of the 11 T cell receptor beta chains below was sequenced from the same sample in a study of human T cells and chemical hapten exposure. Time point described: patch test 3, about 24 weeks after DPC sensitization. Sample treatment: therapeutic diphenylcyclopropenone sensitization with weekly scalp DPC. Using its own MiXCR run on the RACE reads, TCRdb lists one record per CDR3 protein. The table has roughly 97,000 distinct CDR3 sequences, 25% to 35% seen once. Source: whole blood, taken in connection with sensitization to the hapten diphenylcyclopropenone (DPC). The receptor source for this set is a man aged 40-49 years with alopecia areata. Some clones in this sample may be carry-over from other donors' samples.

The sample holds a few counts of this clonotype. The chain is built from TRBV5-5 and TRBJ1-1, with D possibly TRBD1 on 5 matching bases. Germline V gene sequence: CDR1 SGHKS, CDR2 YYEKEE (reference sequence). The CDR3 covers 12 residues. V was shortened by 4 bases and J by 4 bases, with 8 bases between the two germline ends. CDR3 coding DNA: TGTGCCAGCAGCCTTCAGGGCACTGAAGCTTTCTTT. Amino acids: CASSLQGTEAFF.

The J gene is TRBJ2-7, the V gene TRBV3-1; TRBD1 might be the D (6 bases). Per germline, CDR1 LGHDT and CDR2 YNNKEL (reference sequence). There are 14 residues in the CDR3. V lost 2 bases and J 2 bases, leaving 10 bases between the germline ends. CDR3 residues: CASSQFGQTYEQYF. The CDR3 DNA is TGTGCCAGCAGCCAATTCGGACAGACCTACGAGCAGTACTTC.

The chain employs TRBV7-2 and TRBJ2-4; unclear D gene. The V end lost 0 bases, the J end lost 8 bases, and 11 bases lay between the germline ends. CDR3 length: 14 residues. Germline values: CDR1 SGHTA, CDR2 FQGNSA. CDR3 DNA: TGTGCCAGCAGCTTAGCGTTGGGCCGCCACATTCAGTACTTC. Its protein product is CASSLALGRHIQYF.

This clonotype was counted only a few times. The CDR3 DNA follows: TGTGCCAGCAGTTCCTACTATGGAGAGGGGTACACAGATACGCAGTATTTT. Translation gives CASSSYYGEGYTDTQYF. V gene TRBV6-5 combines with J gene TRBJ2-3; D could derive from TRBD1 or TRBD2 (5 bases each). The germline V and J ends were trimmed by 4 bases and 2 bases, with 19 bases remaining between them. CDR3 size: 17 residues. The germline gives CDR1 MNHEY, CDR2 SVGAGI.

The rearrangement uses TRBV7-2 and TRBJ2-1, with 14 bases that match TRBD2. V trimming: 1 base; J trimming: 0 bases; junction bases outside the gene matches: 11. The CDR3 runs to 21 residues. Germline CDR1 SGHTA, CDR2 FQGNSA. CDR3 DNA: TGTGCCAGCAGCTTAGGTCCTCCGGGACTAGCGGGAGTGGGCTCCTACAATGAGCAGTTCTTC. Protein product: CASSLGPPGLAGVGSYNEQFF. Full variable domain (remainder filled in from reference TRBV7-2 and TRBJ2-1): GAGVSQSPSNKVTEKGKDVELRCDPISGHTALYWYRQSLGQGLEFLIYFQGNSAPDKSGLPSDRFSAERTGGSVSTLTIQRTQQEDSAVYLCASSLGPPGLAGVGSYNEQFFGPGTRLTVL.

The chain joins TRBV28 to TRBJ2-3; the D is unclear. The CDR3 has 14 amino acids. The germline CDR1 and CDR2 sequences are MDHEN and SYDVKM. V was clipped by 5 bases and J by 0 bases, with 9 bases between them. For the CDR3, the DNA is TGTGCCAGCAGTCCCCTGGGTAGCACAGATACGCAGTATTTT. Its translation is CASSPLGSTDTQYF. The whole variable domain, filled in from reference TRBV28 and TRBJ2-3, reads DVKVTQSSRYLVKRTGEKVFLECVQDMDHENMFWYRQDPGLGLRLIYFSYDVKMKEKGDIPEGYSVSREKKERFSLILESASTNQTSMYLCASSPLGSTDTQYFGPGTRLTVL.

This clonotype was counted between two and nine times. The V and J genes are TRBV12-3 or TRBV12-4 and TRBJ2-3; tentatively, D is TRBD2 (5 bases). CDR3 length: 13 amino acids. Between the trimmed V and J ends, which lost 6 bases and 3 bases, there was a span of 10 bases. The CDR3: CASSSTNTDTQYF. CDR3 sequence (DNA): TGTGCCAGCAGCTCGACTAATACAGATACGCAGTATTTT.

The gene calls are TRBV5-1 and TRBJ1-1; D is ambiguous. CDR3 length equals 14 residues. The germline CDR1 and CDR2 sequences are SGHRS and YFSETQ. V was cut by 0 bases and J by 5 bases, with 11 bases left in between. For the CDR3, the DNA is TGCGCCAGCAGCTTGGCCGATCTGGGTACTGAAGCTTTCTTT. Translating it yields CASSLADLGTEAFF. Supplemented by reference TRBV5-1 and TRBJ1-1, the full variable domain reads KAGVTQTPRYLIKTRGQQVTLSCSPISGHRSVSWYQQTPGQGLQFLFEYFSETQRNKGNFPGRFSGRQFSNSRSEMNVSTLELGDSALYLCASSLADLGTEAFFGQGTRLTVV.

V gene TRBV7-9 combines with J gene TRBJ1-1; TRBD1 aligns across 10 bases. Looked up from germline, CDR1 is SEHNR and CDR2 is FQNEAQ (reference sequence). The V gene end was trimmed by 4 bases and the J gene end by 5 bases; junction bases not matched to a gene: 16. The CDR3 sequence is 18 residues long. CDR3 coding DNA: TGTGCCAGCAGCTCCCTGCTCGGGACAGGGGCCGCAAGGACTGAAGCTTTCTTT. It codes for CASSSLLGTGAARTEAFF.

The chain employs TRBV27 and TRBJ2-7; D unclear. Germline values: CDR1 MNHEY, CDR2 SMNVEV (reference sequence). This CDR3 contains 13 residues. With 0 bases removed from V and 3 bases from J, the gap between germline ends came to 6 bases. The CDR3 coding sequence is TGTGCCAGCAGTTTATCGTATGACTACGAGCAGTACTTC. It translates to CASSLSYDYEQYF.

The CDR3 DNA is TGTGCCAGTGATCCGGGACAGGCCTACGAGCAGTACTTC. Protein product: CASDPGQAYEQYF. The rearrangement joins TRBV6-1 to TRBJ2-7; TRBD1 agrees at 8 bases. V lost 9 bases, J lost 2 bases, and 6 bases stayed unmatched. The CDR3 covers 13 residues. Germline V gives CDR1 MNHNS, CDR2 SASEGT.